These 12 T cell receptor beta chains were sequenced from one sample in a study of blood T cell repertoires in COVID-19. Repertoires were generated with immunoSEQ multiplex PCR, while TCRdb's copy carries only in-frame clones and drops some. This sample carries approximately 110,000 clones, 81% of them seen once, and the ten largest clones take 9.4%. Sequences were obtained from peripheral blood. The receptors shown here come from a woman between 65 and 79 years old with acute or convalescent COVID-19.

In the case of this clone: Other DNA sequences in this specimen translate into the identical CDR3. This sequence joins TRBV9 and TRBJ2-2, with 8 bases that match TRBD2. This CDR3 comprises 15 residues. CDR1 is SGDLS, CDR2 YYNGEE, per germline. Trimming removed 3 bases from V and 2 bases from J; junction bases left unmatched: 3. The CDR3, as DNA: TGTGCCAGCAGCGCGAGCGGGAGCAACACCGGGGAGCTGTTTTTT. The encoded protein is CASSASGSNTGELFF. Full variable domain (outside the CDR3, taken from reference TRBV9 and TRBJ2-2): DSGVTQTPKHLITATGQRVTLRCSPRSGDLSVYWYQQSLDQGLQFLIQYYNGEERAKGNILERFSAQQFPDLHSELNLSSLELGDSALYFCASSASGSNTGELFFGEGSRLTVL.

This clone was found once. J is TRBJ1-1 and V is TRBV4-3; no clear D gene. The CDR3 is 16 amino acids. Trimming took off 0 bases at V and 0 bases at J, with 11 bases between the two ends. Germline values: CDR1 LGHNA, CDR2 YSLEER. The CDR3 coding sequence is TGCGCCAGCAGCCAAGAACCGCTACTAATGAACACTGAAGCTTTCTTT. Translated, it gives CASSQEPLLMNTEAFF.

The J gene is TRBJ1-1, the V gene TRBV28; the D is unclear. Germline values: CDR1 MDHEN, CDR2 SYDVKM. V lost 1 base to trimming and J lost 0 bases, with 3 bases between them. The CDR3 runs 13 residues. The DNA of the CDR3 is TGTGCCAGCAGTTTATCTCTGAACACTGAAGCTTTCTTT. It is translated as CASSLSLNTEAFF.

The chain is built from TRBV30 and TRBJ1-5; maybe TRBD1 (5 bases). This CDR3 has 17 amino acids. Germline V gene data show CDR1 as GTSNPN and CDR2 as SVGIG (reference sequence). Trimming took 0 bases from V and 2 from J, leaving 17 bases between them. As DNA, the CDR3 is TGTGCCTGGAGTGTTAGGGGAGGGGCTTCTGGCAATCAGCCCCAGCATTTT. Translation gives CAWSVRGGASGNQPQHF.

This sequence joins TRBV27 and TRBJ2-1; perhaps TRBD1 as D (6 bases). V gave up 3 bases and J gave up 3 bases, with 15 bases separating them. Germline loops: CDR1 MNHEY, CDR2 SMNVEV (reference sequence). CDR3 length: 16 amino acids. Here the CDR3 DNA reads TGTGCCAGCAGTTTCCCCACTCCACAGGGCTACAATGAGCAGTTCTTC. This gives the protein CASSFPTPQGYNEQFF.

The chain carries TRBV4-3 and TRBJ2-1, with 9 bases lining up with TRBD2. This CDR3 has 16 amino acids. Trimming cost V 0 bases and J 4 bases; bases outside gene matches: 4. Per the germline V gene, CDR1 is LGHNA and CDR2 is YSLEER. CDR3 coding DNA: TGCGCCAGCAGCCAAGAAGCGCTAGCGGGATACAATGAGCAGTTCTTC. Its protein product is CASSQEALAGYNEQFF.

The chain recombines TRBV5-4 with TRBJ2-5; 9 bases fit TRBD1. Germline values: CDR1 SGHNT, CDR2 YYREEE (reference sequence). V trimming: 0 bases; J trimming: 2 bases; junction bases outside the gene matches: 2. The CDR3 is 15 residues long. CDR3 coding DNA: TGTGCCAGCAGCTTGGGGGGACAGGGACAAGAGACCCAGTACTTC. It encodes CASSLGGQGQETQYF.

The chain carries TRBV19 and TRBJ2-1; the match to TRBD2 covers 13 bases. CDR3 length equals 17 residues. V shed 4 bases and J 2 bases; nucleotides not matched to a gene: 5. Germline CDR1 reads LNHDA; CDR2 reads SQIVND (reference sequence). For the CDR3, the DNA is TGTGCCAGTAGTACCCGGACTAGCGGGAGCGCCTACAATGAGCAGTTCTTC. Its translation is CASSTRTSGSAYNEQFF.

This clone was found a few times. This rearrangement joins TRBV30 to TRBJ1-2, with 10 bases aligning to TRBD1. In germline, CDR1 is GTSNPN, CDR2 SVGIG (reference sequence). With V trimmed by 2 bases and J by 6 bases, 3 bases remained unmatched. This CDR3 region has 13 residues. The CDR3 nucleotides are TGTGCCTGGAGTCCCGGGACAGGGGATGGCTACACCTTC. It specifies CAWSPGTGDGYTF.

The gene calls are TRBV10-3 and TRBJ2-1; TRBD2 matches 8 bases. The CDR3 length is 16 residues. Germline CDR1 and CDR2: ENHRY and SYGVKD. Germline trimming cut 1 base from V and 5 bases from J; bases unmatched to any gene: 7. The CDR3 sequence is CAISEYQAGGHNEQFF. The DNA of the CDR3 is TGTGCCATCAGTGAGTATCAGGCGGGGGGCCACAATGAGCAGTTCTTC.

The V call is TRBV4-3, the J call TRBJ1-1; 7 bases agree with TRBD1. The trim removed 0 bases at V and 6 bases at J, leaving 10 bases unmatched. In germline, CDR1 is LGHNA, CDR2 YSLEER. The CDR3 sequence is 16 residues long. The DNA for the CDR3 is TGCGCCAGCAGCCAAGATCAAGGGGGCTGGATGGCTGAAGCTTTCTTT. Its protein product is CASSQDQGGWMAEAFF.

The rearrangement links TRBV3-1 (or the pseudogene TRBV3-2) to TRBJ1-5; 8 nucleotides align to TRBD1. The V gene end was trimmed by 1 base and the J gene end by 2 bases; junction bases not matched to a gene: 1. This CDR3 comprises 15 residues. Germline loops: CDR1 LGHDT, CDR2 YNNKEL (reference sequence). The CDR3 DNA reads as TGTGCCAGCAGCCAAGCGGGACAGGGCAATCAGCCCCAGCATTTT. Residues: CASSQAGQGNQPQHF.